These T cell receptor beta chains were read from a single sample in a study of blood T cell repertoires in COVID-19. The table came from immunoSEQ multiplex PCR; TCRdb's copy has only in-frame clones and leaves some out. Of 35,000 to 45,000 clones in the sample, about 91% are singletons; the top ten hold about 5.5%. Sequenced: peripheral blood. These receptors were collected from a woman of 80 years or more with acute or convalescent COVID-19. CDR3s include the opening cysteine and the closing phenylalanine or tryptophan. A D gene is named only where the DNA matches it firmly. A row's size may be missing; if present it is once, few, many or a size class.

D: TRBD1; size: -; J: TRBJ1-3; V: TRBV9; DNA: TGTGCCAGCAGCGTAGAGCCGACAGGGGTTGGAAACACCATATATTTT; CDR3: CASSVEPTGVGNTIYF
D: TRBD1; size: once; J: TRBJ2-7; V: TRBV3-1/TRBV3-2; DNA: TGTGCCAGCAGCCCGCGGGACAGGGGGCCCCCCTACGAGCAGTACTTC; CDR3: CASSPRDRGPPYEQYF
D: TRBD2; size: -; J: TRBJ2-1; V: TRBV7-2; DNA: TGTGCCAGCAACCCCGGGACTAGCGGCAATGAGCAGTTCTTC; CDR3: CASNPGTSGNEQFF
D: TRBD2; size: -; J: TRBJ2-5; V: TRBV5-1; DNA: TGCGCCAGCAGCTTGGCCGGAGCGGGGGGGCCCGCAACCCAGTACTTC; CDR3: CASSLAGAGGPATQYF
D: -; size: -; J: TRBJ2-3; V: TRBV5-1; DNA: TGCGCCAGCAGTCACCCAGGGGAAGATACGCAGTATTTT; CDR3: CASSHPGEDTQYF
D: -; size: -; J: TRBJ2-3; V: TRBV2; DNA: TGTGCCAGCAGGGCTAGGGGGGATACGCAGTATTTT; CDR3: CASRARGDTQYF
D: -; size: -; J: TRBJ1-1; V: TRBV5-1; DNA: TGCGCCAGCAGCTGGGACGGGGGAAGGAACACTGAAGCTTTCTTT; CDR3: CASSWDGGRNTEAFF
D: TRBD1; size: -; J: TRBJ2-3; V: TRBV18; DNA: TGTGCCAGCTCAGAACAGGGGCCACAGATTAGCACAGATACGCAGTATTTT; CDR3: CASSEQGPQISTDTQYF
D: -; size: -; J: TRBJ1-3; V: TRBV12-3/TRBV12-4; DNA: TGTGCCAGCAGTTTATACTCTGGAAACACCATATATTTT; CDR3: CASSLYSGNTIYF
D: TRBD1; size: -; J: TRBJ1-5; V: TRBV6-6; DNA: TGTGCCAGCAAAGGACAGGGGAAGGCTCAGCCCCAGCATTTT; CDR3: CASKGQGKAQPQHF
D: TRBD1; size: few; J: TRBJ1-5; V: TRBV6-2/TRBV6-3; DNA: TGTGCCAGCAGTCACCCGGGACAGGGGGTACGGAATCAGCCCCAGCATTTT; CDR3: CASSHPGQGVRNQPQHF
D: TRBD1; size: -; J: TRBJ2-2; V: TRBV5-6; DNA: TGTGCCAGCAGCTTCGGACAGGGGAACACCGGGGAGCTGTTTTTT; CDR3: CASSFGQGNTGELFF
D: -; size: -; J: TRBJ1-6; V: TRBV3-1/TRBV3-2; DNA: TGTGCCAGCAGCCAAGATTATGGCAGTAATTCACCCCTCCACTTT; CDR3: CASSQDYGSNSPLHF
D: -; size: once; J: TRBJ2-7; V: TRBV12-5; DNA: TGTGCTAGTGGCACTCCGGGTAGTTACGAGCAGTACTTC; CDR3: CASGTPGSYEQYF
D: TRBD1; size: -; J: TRBJ1-2; V: TRBV10-3; DNA: TGTGCCATCGCAGGGACAGCTAACTATGGCTACACCTTC; CDR3: CAIAGTANYGYTF
D: TRBD1; size: -; J: TRBJ2-1; V: TRBV29-1; DNA: TGCAGCGTTTCGAAGGAGGGACAGGGTAAGATTGGTGAGCAGTTCTTC; CDR3: CSVSKEGQGKIGEQFF
D: -; size: -; J: TRBJ1-1; V: TRBV7-2; DNA: TGTGCCAGCAGCTTGGACAGGAACACTGAAGCTTTCTTT; CDR3: CASSLDRNTEAFF
D: TRBD1; size: -; J: TRBJ2-3; V: TRBV11-2; DNA: TGTGCCAGCAGGCTGACAGGGGGAGGGACAGATACGCAGTATTTT; CDR3: CASRLTGGGTDTQYF
D: TRBD1; size: -; J: TRBJ1-3; V: TRBV2; DNA: TGTGCCAGCTCGGGACAGGGAAACACCATATATTTT; CDR3: CASSGQGNTIYF
D: -; size: -; J: TRBJ2-2; V: TRBV4-1; DNA: TGCGCCAGCAGCCAGGGATGGGGCCGAAACAACGGGGAGCTGTTTTTT; CDR3: CASSQGWGRNNGELFF
D: TRBD2; size: once; J: TRBJ2-7; V: TRBV5-1; DNA: TGCGCCAGCAGCCCAGCGGGGTTGGGGGAGCAGTACTTC; CDR3: CASSPAGLGEQYF
D: TRBD2; size: -; J: TRBJ2-5; V: TRBV9; DNA: TGTGCCAGCAGCTCGCCATCGGGACTAGCGGGGGGCGCAGAGACCCAGTACTTC; CDR3: CASSSPSGLAGGAETQYF
D: TRBD2; size: -; J: TRBJ2-1; V: TRBV30; DNA: TGTGCCATACCGGGACTAGCGCCCGGTGAGCAGTTCTTC; CDR3: CAIPGLAPGEQFF
D: -; size: once; J: TRBJ2-2; V: TRBV30; DNA: TGTGCCTGGAGTGTAAAGTGGCAGAACACCGGGGAGCTGTTTTTT; CDR3: CAWSVKWQNTGELFF
D: -; size: -; J: TRBJ2-7; V: TRBV6-6; DNA: TGTGCCAGCACCTCCCCCGCAGACTCCTACGAGCAGTACTTC; CDR3: CASTSPADSYEQYF
D: TRBD1; size: -; J: TRBJ1-1; V: TRBV5-6; DNA: TGTGCCAGCAGCTTCGGACAGGGGGCTGTAGCTTTCTTT; CDR3: CASSFGQGAVAFF
D: -; size: -; J: TRBJ1-1; V: TRBV7-3; DNA: TGTGCCAGCAGCCAGGACAGTAGGAACACTGAAGCTTTCTTT; CDR3: CASSQDSRNTEAFF
D: TRBD1; size: -; J: TRBJ1-6; V: TRBV5-6; DNA: TGTGCCAGCAGCTTGGAACAGGGGGCAAAATCACCCCTCCACTTT; CDR3: CASSLEQGAKSPLHF
D: TRBD1; size: -; J: TRBJ2-2; V: TRBV7-3; DNA: TGTGCCAGCAGTCTACAGGGGTTAGGCGGGGAGCTGTTTTTT; CDR3: CASSLQGLGGELFF
D: TRBD1; size: -; J: TRBJ2-3; V: TRBV5-1; DNA: TGCGCCAGCAGCTCTCGGGACAGTGACACAGATACGCAGTATTTT; CDR3: CASSSRDSDTDTQYF
D: TRBD1; size: -; J: TRBJ2-3; V: TRBV6-6; DNA: TGTGCCAGCAGCCAAAGGACAGGCCCACCAGATACGCAGTATTTT; CDR3: CASSQRTGPPDTQYF
D: -; size: once; J: TRBJ2-3; V: TRBV9; DNA: TGTGCCAGCAGCGGAGCGGATACGCAGTATTTT; CDR3: CASSGADTQYF
D: TRBD1; size: -; J: TRBJ1-6; V: TRBV18; DNA: TGTGCCAGCTCACCCCTCGGCCGGACAGGAGTATCACCCCTCCACTTT; CDR3: CASSPLGRTGVSPLHF
D: TRBD1; size: -; J: TRBJ1-2; V: TRBV2; DNA: TGTGCCAGCGTCGACCGGACAGGGGGCGGTGGTCGCTATGGCTACACCTTC; CDR3: CASVDRTGGGGRYGYTF
D: TRBD1; size: -; J: TRBJ1-5; V: TRBV4-1; DNA: TGCGCCAGCAGCCACGCGGACAGGGGTAGCAATCAGCCCCAGCATTTT; CDR3: CASSHADRGSNQPQHF
D: -; size: -; J: TRBJ2-7; V: TRBV9; DNA: TGTGCCAGCAGCATCCTCAGCAGCGGTGGCAGCGAGCAGTACTTC; CDR3: CASSILSSGGSEQYF
D: -; size: -; J: TRBJ1-3; V: TRBV9; DNA: TGTGCCAGCAGCGTCGCAGGACAGTTCTCTGGAAACACCATATATTTT; CDR3: CASSVAGQFSGNTIYF
D: TRBD2; size: -; J: TRBJ2-2; V: TRBV7-3; DNA: TGTGCCAGCAGCTTAATAGCGGGGGGTGACACCGGGGAGCTGTTTTTT; CDR3: CASSLIAGGDTGELFF
D: -; size: -; J: TRBJ2-1; V: TRBV24-1; DNA: TGTGCCACCGGGGGCCGAGGCGATGAGCAGTTCTTC; CDR3: CATGGRGDEQFF
D: TRBD1; size: -; J: TRBJ1-4; V: TRBV19; DNA: TGTGCCAGTAGTATACCGAGGGGACAGGGACGCGAAAAACTGTTTTTT; CDR3: CASSIPRGQGREKLFF
D: TRBD1; size: -; J: TRBJ1-2; V: TRBV5-8; DNA: TGTGCCAGCAGCTATCCGGGACAGAACTATGGCTACACCTTC; CDR3: CASSYPGQNYGYTF
D: TRBD1; size: -; J: TRBJ1-1; V: TRBV5-1; DNA: TGCGCCAGCAGCTGGGACAGGGGGAACACTGAAGCTTTCTTT; CDR3: CASSWDRGNTEAFF
D: -; size: -; J: TRBJ1-4; V: TRBV19; DNA: TGTGCCAGTAGTATTTTCGCAACTAATGAAAAACTGTTTTTT; CDR3: CASSIFATNEKLFF
D: -; size: few; J: TRBJ1-4; V: TRBV15; DNA: TGTGCCACCAGCAGACCCACCCACCCGGGGAATCGAGAAAAACTGTTTTTT; CDR3: CATSRPTHPGNREKLFF
D: -; size: -; J: TRBJ2-2; V: TRBV3-1/TRBV3-2; DNA: TGTGCCAGCACCACACATGCGGGCGGGGAGCTGTTTTTT; CDR3: CASTTHAGGELFF
D: -; size: -; J: TRBJ1-5; V: TRBV15; DNA: TGTGCCACCAGCAACAGGGCTGGCAATCAGCCCCAGCATTTT; CDR3: CATSNRAGNQPQHF
D: -; size: -; J: TRBJ1-2; V: TRBV7-9; DNA: TGTGCCAGCAGCTTAGAACAGAACTATGGCTACACCTTC; CDR3: CASSLEQNYGYTF
D: -; size: -; J: TRBJ1-2; V: TRBV7-9; DNA: TGTGCCAGCAGCTTATCGCGGGGCGCGGGTGGCTACACCTTC; CDR3: CASSLSRGAGGYTF
D: -; size: -; J: TRBJ1-3; V: TRBV7-2; DNA: TGTGCCAGCAGCTTAGTAACAGGGCCTGGAAACACCATATATTTT; CDR3: CASSLVTGPGNTIYF
D: -; size: -; J: TRBJ1-1; V: TRBV2; DNA: TGTGCCAGCAGCGCCAACAGGGATGATGGCACTGAAGCTTTCTTT; CDR3: CASSANRDDGTEAFF
D: -; size: -; J: TRBJ1-5; V: TRBV10-3; DNA: TGTGCCATCTCGCCAAGCCTAAATCAGCCCCAGCATTTT; CDR3: CAISPSLNQPQHF